This T cell receptor beta chain was identified in a study of control samples from healthy donors and cancer patients. Produced via immunoSEQ multiplex PCR; TCRdb's table is partial and in-frame only. The repertoire includes 200,000 to 250,000 clones, about 93% of them detected once, and 1.5% sits in the top ten. V gave up 1 base and J gave up 1 base, with 8 bases separating them. Germline assignment: CDR1 SGHRS and CDR2 YFSETQ. The CDR3 is 14 residues long. The specimen sequenced was blood. This chain links TRBV5-1 with TRBJ1-1; D is uncertain. The TCR was taken from a man aged 50-59 years in good health. Here the CDR3 reads CASSLPQRNTEAFF. The CDR3 DNA reads TGCGCCAGCAGCTTGCCACAGAGGAACACTGAAGCTTTCTTT.